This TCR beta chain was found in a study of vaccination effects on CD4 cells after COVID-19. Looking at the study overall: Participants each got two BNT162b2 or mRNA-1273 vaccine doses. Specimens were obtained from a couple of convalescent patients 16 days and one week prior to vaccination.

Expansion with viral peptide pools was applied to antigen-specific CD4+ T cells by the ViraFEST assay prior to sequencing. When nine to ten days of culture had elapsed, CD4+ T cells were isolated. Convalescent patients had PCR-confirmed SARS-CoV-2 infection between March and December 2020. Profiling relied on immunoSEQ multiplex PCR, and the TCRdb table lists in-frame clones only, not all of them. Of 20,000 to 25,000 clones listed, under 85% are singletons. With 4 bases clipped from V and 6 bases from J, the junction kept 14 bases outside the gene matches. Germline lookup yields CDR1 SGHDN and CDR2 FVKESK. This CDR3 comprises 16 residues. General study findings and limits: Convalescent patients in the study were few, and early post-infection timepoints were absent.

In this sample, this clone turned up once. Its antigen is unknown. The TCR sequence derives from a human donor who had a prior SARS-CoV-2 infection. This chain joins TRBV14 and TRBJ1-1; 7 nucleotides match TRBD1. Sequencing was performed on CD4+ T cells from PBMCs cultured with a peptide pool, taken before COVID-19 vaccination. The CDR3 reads CASSRHRGLVKSEAFF. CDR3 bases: TGTGCCAGCAGCCGCCACAGGGGTCTTGTAAAGTCTGAAGCTTTCTTT.